These T cell receptor beta chains were read from a single sample in a study of T cell clonotyping in hematopoietic cell transplantation. The data were produced by immunoSEQ multiplex PCR, yet TCRdb's version contains in-frame clones alone and is incomplete. This sample carries 35,000 to 45,000 clones, 90% to 95% of them seen once, and the ten largest clones take 1.5% to 2%. Specimen: peripheral blood mononuclear cells, collected before stem cell transplant. The receptors shown here come from a man aged 35 to 55 with chronic myeloid leukemia. Some clones in this sample may be carry-over from other donors' samples. The CDR3 runs from the conserved cysteine through the conserved F or W. D genes are given only for firm matches. For some rows the clone size is stated as once, few or many, or as a class when expanded; others skip it.

abundance: NA; j_gene: TRBJ1-3; d_gene: NA; v_gene: TRBV6-1; CDR3aa: CASRTMGFGNTIYF; CDR3nt: TGTGCCAGCCGGACGATGGGGTTTGGAAACACCATATATTTT
abundance: NA; j_gene: TRBJ2-7; d_gene: NA; v_gene: TRBV28; CDR3aa: CASSGVDGFSYEQYF; CDR3nt: TGTGCCAGCAGTGGAGTAGATGGCTTCTCCTACGAGCAGTACTTC
abundance: NA; j_gene: TRBJ1-5; d_gene: NA; v_gene: TRBV2; CDR3aa: CASSEQDGNQPQHF; CDR3nt: TGTGCCAGCAGTGAACAGGACGGTAATCAGCCCCAGCATTTT
abundance: NA; j_gene: TRBJ2-5; d_gene: TRBD2; v_gene: TRBV5-6; CDR3aa: CASSLVGSGGSKTQYF; CDR3nt: TGTGCCAGCAGCTTGGTTGGTAGCGGGGGGTCGAAGACCCAGTACTTC
abundance: NA; j_gene: TRBJ1-2; d_gene: NA; v_gene: TRBV7-6; CDR3aa: CASSSQGYGYTF; CDR3nt: TGTGCCAGCAGCTCACAGGGCTATGGCTACACCTTC
abundance: NA; j_gene: TRBJ1-1; d_gene: NA; v_gene: TRBV5-1; CDR3aa: CASSLWGDTEAFF; CDR3nt: TGCGCCAGCAGCTTGTGGGGGGACACTGAAGCTTTCTTT
abundance: NA; j_gene: TRBJ2-7; d_gene: NA; v_gene: TRBV6-4; CDR3aa: CASSDSIISVTFYEQYF; CDR3nt: TGTGCCAGCAGTGACTCGATAATCTCGGTCACTTTCTACGAGCAGTACTTC
abundance: NA; j_gene: TRBJ1-5; d_gene: NA; v_gene: TRBV4-1; CDR3aa: CASSQELGSNQPQHF; CDR3nt: TGCGCCAGCAGCCAAGAACTGGGTAGCAATCAGCCCCAGCATTTT
abundance: NA; j_gene: TRBJ1-2; d_gene: NA; v_gene: TRBV5-6; CDR3aa: CASSDPTLANYGYTF; CDR3nt: TGTGCCAGCAGCGACCCCACCCTGGCTAACTATGGCTACACCTTC
abundance: NA; j_gene: TRBJ2-7; d_gene: TRBD2; v_gene: TRBV5-1; CDR3aa: CASSSGGRVHEQYF; CDR3nt: TGCGCCAGCAGCTCGGGGGGGCGCGTGCACGAGCAGTACTTC
abundance: NA; j_gene: TRBJ1-6; d_gene: TRBD1; v_gene: TRBV30; CDR3aa: CAWRARQGGNSPLHF; CDR3nt: TGTGCCTGGAGAGCTCGACAGGGAGGGAATTCACCCCTCCACTTT
abundance: NA; j_gene: TRBJ1-2; d_gene: TRBD1; v_gene: TRBV6-5; CDR3aa: CASSLPGQGTYGYTF; CDR3nt: TGTGCCAGCAGCCTACCGGGACAGGGGACCTATGGCTACACCTTC
abundance: NA; j_gene: TRBJ2-5; d_gene: TRBD2; v_gene: TRBV10-3; CDR3aa: CAIRTSGGHQETQYF; CDR3nt: TGTGCCATCAGAACTAGCGGGGGGCACCAAGAGACCCAGTACTTC
abundance: NA; j_gene: TRBJ1-2; d_gene: NA; v_gene: TRBV5-6; CDR3aa: CASSLMYRERPRPNYGYTF; CDR3nt: TGTGCCAGCAGTTTAATGTACAGGGAGCGGCCTCGTCCTAACTATGGCTACACCTTC
abundance: NA; j_gene: TRBJ2-7; d_gene: TRBD1; v_gene: TRBV7-9; CDR3aa: CASTSGQGYEQYF; CDR3nt: TGTGCCAGCACCTCAGGACAGGGCTACGAGCAGTACTTC
abundance: NA; j_gene: TRBJ1-1; d_gene: NA; v_gene: TRBV29-1; CDR3aa: CSGRDGGGTEAFF; CDR3nt: TGCAGCGGGCGGGACGGCGGCGGGACTGAAGCTTTCTTT
abundance: NA; j_gene: TRBJ2-7; d_gene: NA; v_gene: TRBV7-3; CDR3aa: CASSLSGQAYEQYF; CDR3nt: TGTGCCAGCAGCTTATCTGGGCAAGCCTACGAGCAGTACTTC
abundance: NA; j_gene: TRBJ1-6; d_gene: NA; v_gene: TRBV5-4; CDR3aa: CASSSKATGASSPLHF; CDR3nt: TGTGCCAGCAGCTCCAAAGCGACAGGAGCTTCTTCACCCCTCCACTTT
abundance: NA; j_gene: TRBJ1-3; d_gene: NA; v_gene: TRBV27; CDR3aa: CASSTSRGNTIYF; CDR3nt: TGTGCCAGCAGCACGTCTCGGGGAAACACCATATATTTT
abundance: NA; j_gene: TRBJ2-5; d_gene: NA; v_gene: TRBV29-1; CDR3aa: CSVEGDNTQETQYF; CDR3nt: TGCAGCGTTGAAGGAGACAATACCCAAGAGACCCAGTACTTC
abundance: NA; j_gene: TRBJ2-2; d_gene: TRBD2; v_gene: TRBV9; CDR3aa: CASSLEGSGGLWSNTGELFF; CDR3nt: TGTGCCAGCAGCCTAGAGGGTAGCGGGGGGTTGTGGTCGAACACCGGGGAGCTGTTTTTT
abundance: NA; j_gene: TRBJ2-7; d_gene: NA; v_gene: TRBV5-4; CDR3aa: CASSLRGGLEYEQYF; CDR3nt: TGTGCCAGCAGCTTGCGAGGTGGGCTCGAGTACGAGCAGTACTTC
abundance: NA; j_gene: TRBJ2-1; d_gene: NA; v_gene: TRBV28; CDR3aa: CASSLYLFQGNEQFF; CDR3nt: TGTGCCAGCAGTTTATATCTCTTCCAGGGAAATGAGCAGTTCTTC
abundance: once; j_gene: TRBJ2-3; d_gene: NA; v_gene: TRBV2; CDR3aa: CASRENTDTQYF; CDR3nt: TGTGCCAGCAGAGAGAACACAGATACGCAGTATTTT
abundance: NA; j_gene: TRBJ1-5; d_gene: NA; v_gene: TRBV4-3; CDR3aa: CASSQDSGIGQPQHF; CDR3nt: TGCGCCAGCAGCCAAGATTCTGGGATTGGACAGCCCCAGCATTTT
abundance: NA; j_gene: TRBJ1-6; d_gene: NA; v_gene: TRBV10-3; CDR3aa: CAIWGGAFNSPLHF; CDR3nt: TGTGCCATATGGGGGGGGGCCTTTAATTCACCCCTCCACTTT
abundance: few; j_gene: TRBJ1-5; d_gene: NA; v_gene: TRBV2; CDR3aa: CASSDPQGNQPQHF; CDR3nt: TGTGCCAGCAGTGACCCGCAAGGCAATCAGCCCCAGCATTTT
abundance: few; j_gene: TRBJ2-2; d_gene: TRBD1; v_gene: TRBV14; CDR3aa: CASSQDLVRGPTGELFF; CDR3nt: TGTGCCAGCAGCCAAGATCTGGTGAGGGGGCCCACCGGGGAGCTGTTTTTT
abundance: NA; j_gene: TRBJ2-3; d_gene: NA; v_gene: TRBV7-2; CDR3aa: CASSSTAISTDTQYF; CDR3nt: TGTGCCAGCAGCTCTACGGCTATCAGCACAGATACGCAGTATTTT
abundance: once; j_gene: TRBJ1-2; d_gene: NA; v_gene: TRBV5-6; CDR3aa: CASSLGAYGYTF; CDR3nt: TGTGCCAGCAGCTTAGGAGCCTATGGCTACACCTTC
abundance: NA; j_gene: TRBJ2-5; d_gene: NA; v_gene: TRBV5-6; CDR3aa: CASSLVVRTQETQYF; CDR3nt: TGTGCCAGCAGCTTGGTAGTCCGGACCCAAGAGACCCAGTACTTC
abundance: NA; j_gene: TRBJ2-5; d_gene: TRBD1; v_gene: TRBV6-1; CDR3aa: CASSGLPLSGQGKTQYF; CDR3nt: TGTGCCAGCAGTGGTTTGCCCTTAAGTGGACAGGGAAAGACCCAGTACTTC
abundance: NA; j_gene: TRBJ1-4; d_gene: NA; v_gene: TRBV6-4; CDR3aa: CASSANNRPTNEKLFF; CDR3nt: TGTGCCAGCAGTGCTAATAACAGGCCAACTAATGAAAAACTGTTTTTT
abundance: once; j_gene: TRBJ1-5; d_gene: NA; v_gene: TRBV4-2; CDR3aa: CASSQELNQPQHF; CDR3nt: TGTGCCAGCAGCCAAGAACTCAATCAGCCCCAGCATTTT